This T cell receptor (beta chain) appears in the sequencing data of a study of T cells expressing NK-cell markers (dated by TCRdb to 2018 to 2020). Regarding the research as a whole: In sorted CD3+CD56+NKG2C+, CD3+CD56+NKG2C- and CD3+CD56-NKG2C+ T-cell subsets from about 8 donors, TCR beta-chain repertoires were profiled. Sequencing of the libraries produced 2 x 150 bp reads on Illumina HiSeq 2000/2500, MiSeq or NextSeq. Randomly selected healthy volunteers, three men and five women, were used as the eight sequenced donors. Among the eight sequenced donors, only one was HCMV-seronegative, while the other seven were HCMV-seropositive.

Per the germline V gene (reference sequence), DFQATT is the CDR1 and SNEGSKA is the CDR2. Measured from the cysteine to the phenylalanine, the CDR3 is 11 residues long. The nucleotide record is missing. Instrument on record: Illumina HiSeq 2000. TCR beta cDNA libraries were prepared using 5'RACE template switching, which introduced a universal primer site and unique molecular identifiers. cDNA synthesis was primed from the TCR beta constant segment and was followed by two successive PCR amplification steps. Per the original workflow: Reads were demultiplexed and grouped by UMI with MIGEC, and clonotypes were assembled and quantified with MiTCR. To exclude erroneous sequences, only TCR cDNA sequences supported by at least two reads were retained. Downstream repertoire analysis used the tcR package, and clonotypes were matched across fractions by CDR3 nucleotide sequence plus V segment. VDJmatch was used to annotate antigen specificity against VDJdb, with one amino acid substitution in CDR3 permitted. Reprocessed by TCRdb, the reads give a single entry per CDR3 protein sequence, without DNA. The V and J calls and clone size come from TCRdb's table, not from the authors' own analysis. This sample's table carries about 460,000 distinct CDR3 sequences. 1.4% to 1.5% of the sample goes to the ten largest clones.

A commercial ELISA kit detecting HCMV-specific IgG in serum was used to determine HCMV serostatus. Peripheral blood mononuclear cells were isolated from blood by Ficoll density gradient centrifugation. About this clonotype: Its cognate antigen has yet to be identified.

General conclusions and limits of the study: For roughly 6 donors, the dominant CD3+CD56+NKG2C+ clonotypes were among the top 10 CD8+ clonotypes and accounted for about 1.0-7.5% of CD8+ T cells. It remained unclear whether the expanded NKG2C-expressing T cell clones were specific for HCMV antigens. Those dominant clonotypes were again the most abundant among CD3+CD56-NKG2C+ cells in a handful of donors, at about 25-60.1%.

This sequence uses TRBV20-1 and TRBJ2-7; absent DNA, TCRdb's TRBD1 call cannot be checked. This TCR came from a woman between 45 and 60 years old in good health. Donor details come from another sample of the same person, matched by shared clones. The sample comprised blood T cells: a sorted CD56 or NKG2C T cell subset, CD4+ or CD8+ T cells, or bulk PBMC T cells (not recorded which). CDR3 region: CSAPDRGEQYF.